Listed below are T cell receptor beta chains from one sample, sequenced in a study of T cells in Graves' hyperthyroidism and ophthalmopathy. Via MiXCR, TCRdb re-called the multiplex PCR reads, giving one row per CDR3 protein. This table holds 390,000 or so distinct CDR3 sequences, approximately 14% found once. The material sequenced was blood. The receptor source for this set is a young man with Graves' ophthalmopathy. CDR3s include the opening cysteine and the closing phenylalanine or tryptophan. D genes are given only for firm matches. Only part of the rows carry a size: once, few, many, or a class if the clone is expanded.

CDR3nt: TGTGCCAGCCCAACCCAGGGTGGGATGAATGAGCAGTTCTTC
CDR3aa: CASPTQGGMNEQFF
len: 14
v_gene: TRBV6-1
j_gene: TRBJ2-1
d_gene: -
abundance: many

CDR3nt: TGTGCCAGCAGGGACGGGACAGGGGGTCTGCGCGAGCAGTACTTC
CDR3aa: CASRDGTGGLREQYF
len: 15
v_gene: TRBV6-1
j_gene: TRBJ2-7
d_gene: TRBD1
abundance: many

CDR3nt: TGTGCCAGCAGCCAAGATCCTGCAGGGTCGACCTACTATGGCTACACCTTC
CDR3aa: CASSQDPAGSTYYGYTF
len: 17
v_gene: TRBV3-1
j_gene: TRBJ1-2
d_gene: -
abundance: many

CDR3nt: TGCGCCAGCAGCCCCCGGGACAGTCCCTATGGCTACACCTTC
CDR3aa: CASSPRDSPYGYTF
len: 14
v_gene: TRBV4-1
j_gene: TRBJ1-2
d_gene: TRBD1
abundance: few

CDR3nt: TGTGCCAGCAGTGAATTTGGCGGGGGCGTCAATCAGCCCCAGCATTTT
CDR3aa: CASSEFGGGVNQPQHF
len: 16
v_gene: TRBV2
j_gene: TRBJ1-5
d_gene: -
abundance: -

CDR3nt: TGTGCCAGCAGCTTAGGTTGGGATACGCAGTATTTT
CDR3aa: CASSLGWDTQYF
len: 12
v_gene: TRBV11-2
j_gene: TRBJ2-3
d_gene: -
abundance: many

CDR3nt: TGCGCCAGCAGCCGTATGGACAGGGGCCACGAGCAGTACTTC
CDR3aa: CASSRMDRGHEQYF
len: 14
v_gene: TRBV5-1
j_gene: TRBJ2-7
d_gene: TRBD1
abundance: many

CDR3nt: TGCGCCAGCAGCCAGGAGACTAGCCCCTTTTACGAGCAGTACTTC
CDR3aa: CASSQETSPFYEQYF
len: 15
v_gene: TRBV4-1
j_gene: TRBJ2-7
d_gene: TRBD2
abundance: many

CDR3nt: TGTGCCATCAGTGAGCCAGGGGAATGGGGTTATGGCTACACCTTC
CDR3aa: CAISEPGEWGYGYTF
len: 15
v_gene: TRBV10-3
j_gene: TRBJ1-2
d_gene: -
abundance: -

CDR3nt: TGCGCCAGCAGCTTGGGTAGCGGGGGGAGCACAGATACGCAGTATTTT
CDR3aa: CASSLGSGGSTDTQYF
len: 16
v_gene: TRBV5-1
j_gene: TRBJ2-3
d_gene: TRBD2
abundance: -

CDR3nt: TGTGCCAGCCGGACTTACAATGAGCAGTTCTTC
CDR3aa: CASRTYNEQFF
len: 11
v_gene: TRBV10-3
j_gene: TRBJ2-1
d_gene: -
abundance: few

CDR3nt: TGCAGTGCTAGTTCGGGCGATGATCAGCAGTTCTTC
CDR3aa: CSASSGDDQQFF
len: 12
v_gene: TRBV20-1
j_gene: TRBJ2-1
d_gene: -
abundance: few

CDR3nt: TGTGCCAGCAGCCTCGGGACAGTCACTGAAGCTTTCTTT
CDR3aa: CASSLGTVTEAFF
len: 13
v_gene: TRBV7-9
j_gene: TRBJ1-1
d_gene: TRBD1
abundance: many

CDR3nt: TGTGCCAGCAGCGTAGTTGGGCAGGAAGATACGCAGTATTTT
CDR3aa: CASSVVGQEDTQYF
len: 14
v_gene: TRBV9
j_gene: TRBJ2-3
d_gene: -
abundance: few

CDR3nt: TGTGCTTCTCGGACAGGGGGTGGAAATAGGTATGGCTACACCTTC
CDR3aa: CASRTGGGNRYGYTF
len: 15
v_gene: TRBV27
j_gene: TRBJ1-2
d_gene: TRBD1
abundance: few

CDR3nt: TGTGCCAGCGGGATGGACGTTGCCCAAGAGACCCAGTACTTC
CDR3aa: CASGMDVAQETQYF
len: 14
v_gene: TRBV6-1
j_gene: TRBJ2-5
d_gene: -
abundance: many

CDR3nt: TGTGCCAGCAGTTACGGACTGGGGAAAAACATTCAGTACTTC
CDR3aa: CASSYGLGKNIQYF
len: 14
v_gene: TRBV6-5
j_gene: TRBJ2-4
d_gene: -
abundance: few

CDR3nt: TGCAGCGTTGAAGTCGGAATGTCTCAGCCCCAGCATTTT
CDR3aa: CSVEVGMSQPQHF
len: 13
v_gene: TRBV29-1
j_gene: TRBJ1-5
d_gene: -
abundance: few

CDR3nt: TGCAGTGCTAGAGCTCAGCTAGCGGAACTCTCCTACGAGCAGTACTTC
CDR3aa: CSARAQLAELSYEQYF
len: 16
v_gene: TRBV20-1
j_gene: TRBJ2-7
d_gene: TRBD2
abundance: -

CDR3nt: TGTGCCAGCTCACCCAACGTTGGCATGGTCGAGCAGTACTTC
CDR3aa: CASSPNVGMVEQYF
len: 14
v_gene: TRBV18
j_gene: TRBJ2-7
d_gene: -
abundance: -

CDR3nt: TGCGCCAGCAGCCCGGGAGGCTATGGCTACACCTTC
CDR3aa: CASSPGGYGYTF
len: 12
v_gene: TRBV5-1
j_gene: TRBJ1-2
d_gene: -
abundance: many

CDR3nt: TGTGCCAGCAGTTTGGGAACCCAGCGAATAAGAGAGACCCAGTACTTC
CDR3aa: CASSLGTQRIRETQYF
len: 16
v_gene: TRBV12-3/TRBV12-4
j_gene: TRBJ2-5
d_gene: -
abundance: many

CDR3nt: TGTGCCAGCAGCGTAGCCGGGACTAGCGGGGGGCCCAGCTCCTACGAGCAGTACTTC
CDR3aa: CASSVAGTSGGPSSYEQYF
len: 19
v_gene: TRBV11-2
j_gene: TRBJ2-7
d_gene: TRBD2
abundance: many

CDR3nt: TGTGCCAGCAGCCAAGATTTGGATCAGCCCCAGCATTTT
CDR3aa: CASSQDLDQPQHF
len: 13
v_gene: TRBV3-1
j_gene: TRBJ1-5
d_gene: -
abundance: many

CDR3nt: TGTGCCAGTAGTATTAGGGGGACTAGCGGGAGAAGGAGCACCGGGGAGCTGTTTTTT
CDR3aa: CASSIRGTSGRRSTGELFF
len: 19
v_gene: TRBV19
j_gene: TRBJ2-2
d_gene: TRBD2
abundance: few

CDR3nt: TGTGCCAGCAGCCAAGGGGGGTTGAGCACTGAAGCTTTCTTT
CDR3aa: CASSQGGLSTEAFF
len: 14
v_gene: TRBV4-2
j_gene: TRBJ1-1
d_gene: -
abundance: many

CDR3nt: TGTGCCAGCAGCTTGCGGCCGGCGGACGGGGAGCTGTTTTTT
CDR3aa: CASSLRPADGELFF
len: 14
v_gene: TRBV7-6
j_gene: TRBJ2-2
d_gene: -
abundance: few

CDR3nt: TGTGCCAGCAGTTCCCTTGCACAGGGGGACAGGGGGGACAATGAGCAGTTCTTC
CDR3aa: CASSSLAQGDRGDNEQFF
len: 18
v_gene: TRBV2
j_gene: TRBJ2-1
d_gene: TRBD1
abundance: many

CDR3nt: TGCAGCGTTGGAGAAGGGTACAATGAGCAGTTCTTC
CDR3aa: CSVGEGYNEQFF
len: 12
v_gene: TRBV29-1
j_gene: TRBJ2-1
d_gene: -
abundance: many

CDR3nt: TGTGCCAGCAGCCCGTACGCGCGGGAGACCCAGTACTTC
CDR3aa: CASSPYARETQYF
len: 13
v_gene: TRBV11-3
j_gene: TRBJ2-5
d_gene: -
abundance: many

CDR3nt: TGTGCCAGCAGTTTAGGACAGGGGTTATCCTACGAGCAGTACTTC
CDR3aa: CASSLGQGLSYEQYF
len: 15
v_gene: TRBV5-1
j_gene: TRBJ2-7
d_gene: TRBD1
abundance: many

CDR3nt: TGTGCCTGGAATCGCGGGCATGGCTACACCTTC
CDR3aa: CAWNRGHGYTF
len: 11
v_gene: TRBV30
j_gene: TRBJ1-2
d_gene: -
abundance: -

CDR3nt: TGCGCCAGCAGCGTGGACACCTCTGGAAACACCATATATTTT
CDR3aa: CASSVDTSGNTIYF
len: 14
v_gene: TRBV5-1
j_gene: TRBJ1-3
d_gene: -
abundance: -

CDR3nt: TGTGCCAGCAGCTTTATCCCCGGGATTTACGAGCAGTTCTTC
CDR3aa: CASSFIPGIYEQFF
len: 14
v_gene: TRBV7-2
j_gene: TRBJ2-1
d_gene: -
abundance: many

CDR3nt: TGTGCCAGTAGTATACGGGATGGGGGGCGCATCTACGAGCAGTACTTC
CDR3aa: CASSIRDGGRIYEQYF
len: 16
v_gene: TRBV19
j_gene: TRBJ2-7
d_gene: -
abundance: -

CDR3nt: TGTGCCAGCTCACCCGGACAGTACGAGCAGTACTTC
CDR3aa: CASSPGQYEQYF
len: 12
v_gene: TRBV18
j_gene: TRBJ2-7
d_gene: -
abundance: many

CDR3nt: TGTGCCAGCCAAGTTTCAGGCGCGAACACCGGGGAGCTGTTTTTT
CDR3aa: CASQVSGANTGELFF
len: 15
v_gene: TRBV18
j_gene: TRBJ2-2
d_gene: -
abundance: few

CDR3nt: TGCGCCAGCAGCCAAGAACCCGGGGCTGTCAACTATGGCTACACCTTC
CDR3aa: CASSQEPGAVNYGYTF
len: 16
v_gene: TRBV4-1
j_gene: TRBJ1-2
d_gene: -
abundance: -

CDR3nt: TGTGCCACCGCCCCGGGAACGGCACCTGCTACGCAGTATTTT
CDR3aa: CATAPGTAPATQYF
len: 14
v_gene: TRBV24-1
j_gene: TRBJ2-3
d_gene: -
abundance: -

CDR3nt: TGTGCCAGCGCCGGAGCATACAATGAGCAGTTCTTC
CDR3aa: CASAGAYNEQFF
len: 12
v_gene: TRBV9
j_gene: TRBJ2-1
d_gene: -
abundance: -

CDR3nt: TGTGCCAGCAGTGTGGGAGGGCGGAGCTGGACCCAGTACTTC
CDR3aa: CASSVGGRSWTQYF
len: 14
v_gene: TRBV25-1
j_gene: TRBJ2-5
d_gene: TRBD2
abundance: -

CDR3nt: TGTGCCAGCAGTTTGGTTAGCGGGGCTACCTTCAATGAGCAGTTCTTC
CDR3aa: CASSLVSGATFNEQFF
len: 16
v_gene: TRBV27
j_gene: TRBJ2-1
d_gene: TRBD2
abundance: -

CDR3nt: TGCGCCAGCAGCCATCACAGGGGGTACACCGGGGAGCTGTTTTTT
CDR3aa: CASSHHRGYTGELFF
len: 15
v_gene: TRBV4-1
j_gene: TRBJ2-2
d_gene: TRBD1
abundance: few

CDR3nt: TGTGCCAGCAGCTTAGAACGACTCGAAGAGACCCAGTACTTC
CDR3aa: CASSLERLEETQYF
len: 14
v_gene: TRBV7-8
j_gene: TRBJ2-5
d_gene: -
abundance: many

CDR3nt: TGTGCCAGCAGCGCGTTTCTAGCGGGAGCGGCTGAGCAGTTCTTC
CDR3aa: CASSAFLAGAAEQFF
len: 15
v_gene: TRBV9
j_gene: TRBJ2-1
d_gene: TRBD2
abundance: few

CDR3nt: TGCAGTGCTAGTGCCTGGCCGGGGGTGGGACTAGCTCACGAGCAGTACTTC
CDR3aa: CSASAWPGVGLAHEQYF
len: 17
v_gene: TRBV20-1
j_gene: TRBJ2-7
d_gene: TRBD2
abundance: -

CDR3nt: TGTGCCAGCAGCCAAAGCAGGGAGACCCAGTACTTC
CDR3aa: CASSQSRETQYF
len: 12
v_gene: TRBV3-1
j_gene: TRBJ2-5
d_gene: -
abundance: many

CDR3nt: TGTGCCAGCAGCCTAGCGACCCACGAGCAGTACTTC
CDR3aa: CASSLATHEQYF
len: 12
v_gene: TRBV3-1
j_gene: TRBJ2-7
d_gene: -
abundance: many

CDR3nt: TGTGCCAGCAGTGACTCGTACAGGCTGGATGGCTACACCTTC
CDR3aa: CASSDSYRLDGYTF
len: 14
v_gene: TRBV6-4
j_gene: TRBJ1-2
d_gene: -
abundance: -

CDR3nt: TGTGCCAGCAGCCATAAGGCCGTGAACACTGAAGCTTTCTTT
CDR3aa: CASSHKAVNTEAFF
len: 14
v_gene: TRBV4-2
j_gene: TRBJ1-1
d_gene: -
abundance: many

CDR3nt: TGTGCCAGCAGCCGACAGTTTTATGGCTACACCTTC
CDR3aa: CASSRQFYGYTF
len: 12
v_gene: TRBV7-9
j_gene: TRBJ1-2
d_gene: -
abundance: many

CDR3nt: TGTGCCAGCAGCCCCGGGACTAGCGGGGGGGTGGAGACCCAGTACTTC
CDR3aa: CASSPGTSGGVETQYF
len: 16
v_gene: TRBV4-2
j_gene: TRBJ2-5
d_gene: TRBD2
abundance: -

CDR3nt: TGTGCCAGCTCTGCACCCCAGATACAAGAGACCCAGTACTTC
CDR3aa: CASSAPQIQETQYF
len: 14
v_gene: TRBV2
j_gene: TRBJ2-5
d_gene: -
abundance: -

CDR3nt: TGTGCCAGCAGTTTTTCTAGGCAGGGGACATCTGGCTACACCTTC
CDR3aa: CASSFSRQGTSGYTF
len: 15
v_gene: TRBV12-3/TRBV12-4
j_gene: TRBJ1-2
d_gene: -
abundance: few

CDR3nt: TGTGCCAGCAGCTCACTTGTGGCGAGTTACAATGAGCAGTTCTTC
CDR3aa: CASSSLVASYNEQFF
len: 15
v_gene: TRBV7-2
j_gene: TRBJ2-1
d_gene: -
abundance: many

CDR3nt: TGTGCCAGCAGCCACCAAGGGGACCCTCTTAACTATGGCTACACCTTC
CDR3aa: CASSHQGDPLNYGYTF
len: 16
v_gene: TRBV7-2
j_gene: TRBJ1-2
d_gene: -
abundance: -

CDR3nt: TGTGCCAGCAGCTTCACCGGGACCTCAAACACCATATATTTT
CDR3aa: CASSFTGTSNTIYF
len: 14
v_gene: TRBV7-3
j_gene: TRBJ1-3
d_gene: -
abundance: few